This TCR beta chain comes out of a study of T cell responses to AZD1222 COVID-19 vaccine. The CDR3 loop spans 13 amino acids. Trimming removed 2 bases from V and 7 bases from J, with 8 bases in between. Germline loops: CDR1 MNHEY, CDR2 SVGAGI. General study findings and limits: Repertoire sampling was restricted to post-peak T cell response timepoints. Elevations in Spike-specific TCR breadth and depth followed administration of two AZD1222 doses. Close to half of spike-specific TCRs reportedly recognize unmutated variant regions.

On this clone itself: The antigen remains unidentified.

Using immunoSEQ multiplex PCR, the repertoire was profiled, and TCRdb retains in-frame clones only, with some absent. This sample yields about 59,000 clones, of which 85% to 90% are seen a single time; 6% to 7.5% belongs to the top ten. Samples with a second dose at about 4 or about 12 weeks were pooled together. The source of this sequence is an adult who received the AZD1222 COVID-19 vaccine. The chain carries TRBV6-5 and TRBJ2-2; D is uncertain. The sequenced sample was peripheral blood, obtained 28 days after the second AZD1222 dose. For the CDR3, the DNA is TGTGCCAGCAGTTACAGGGTGGACGGGGAGCTGTTTTTT. Translated, it gives CASSYRVDGELFF.